The T cell receptor beta chain described here comes from a study of blood T cell repertoires in COVID-19. Study-wide background: COVID-19 samples from acute and convalescent phases originated in the United States, Italy and Spain. T cells, B-cell-depleted T cells, or PBMCs supplied cDNA or gDNA.

Participants reported their clinical history, and cohort assignment relied on those reports. Germline-derived CDR1 and CDR2 are LGHNA and YSLEER. This CDR3 has 15 residues. Between the trimmed V and J ends, which lost 0 bases and 1 base, there was a span of 10 bases. Measured with immunoSEQ multiplex PCR; TCRdb has only the in-frame clones, and not every one. The sample records 300,000 to 500,000 clones, approximately 87% being singletons. This sequence joins TRBV4-3 and TRBJ2-7; D may be TRBD1 (6 bases). Sequenced sample: PBMCs or T cells enriched from blood (not recorded which). The clonotype was recovered from a woman aged 25 to 39 with acute COVID-19. The CDR3 loop is CASSQDFRGSYEQYF. Here the CDR3 DNA reads TGCGCCAGCAGCCAAGATTTTAGGGGGTCCTACGAGCAGTACTTC.